This section outlines one T cell receptor (beta chain) sequence together with its context. The sample belongs to a study of Graves' ophthalmopathy and Graves' hyperthyroidism. About the research overall: No treatment had been given when peripheral blood was collected at initial diagnosis.

The CDR3 sequence is 16 residues long. V was pared by 3 bases and J by 3 bases, with 12 bases between. From germline, CDR1 is SEHNR and CDR2 FQNEAQ (reference sequence). The authors diagnosed from clinical symptoms, serum thyroxine, TRAb, thyroid ultrasound and orbital computed tomography. RNA transcripts yielded amplified TCR beta CDR3 regions. In the first round, RT-PCR was carried out with HTBI primers, and a multiplex PCR formed the second round. TCRdb fed the multiplex PCR reads into MiXCR, producing one record per CDR3 protein. The sample records hundreds of thousands of distinct CDR3 sequences, more than 40% being singletons.

The receptor was derived from an adult man with Graves' ophthalmopathy. The chain is built from TRBV7-9 and TRBJ2-6; D perhaps matches TRBD2 (7 bases). The specimen sequenced was peripheral blood. The CDR3 loop is CASSFPGGYGANVLTF. CDR3 coding DNA: TGTGCCAGCAGCTTCCCGGGGGGCTATGGGGCCAACGTCCTGACTTTC.